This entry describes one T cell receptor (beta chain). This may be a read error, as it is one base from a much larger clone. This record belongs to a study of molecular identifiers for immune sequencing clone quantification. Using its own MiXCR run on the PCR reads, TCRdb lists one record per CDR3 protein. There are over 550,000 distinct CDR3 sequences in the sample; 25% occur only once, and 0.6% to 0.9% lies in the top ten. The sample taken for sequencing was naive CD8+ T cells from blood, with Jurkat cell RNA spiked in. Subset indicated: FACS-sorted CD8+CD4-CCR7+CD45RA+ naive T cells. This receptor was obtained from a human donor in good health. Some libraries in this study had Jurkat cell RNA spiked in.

CDR3 loop: CSVLVGTGELFF. CDR3 DNA: TGCAGCGTCCTAGTGGGGACCGGGGAGCTGTTTTTT. J is TRBJ2-2 and V is TRBV29-1, with D hard to call. The CDR3 length is 12 residues. Germline assignment: CDR1 SQVTM and CDR2 ANQGSEA. The germline V and J ends were trimmed by 6 bases and 5 bases, with 10 bases remaining between them.